This T cell receptor (beta chain) was captured by sequencing in a study of beta chain features in type 1 diabetes. Study results and caveats: The similarity of naive, central memory and Treg TCRB repertoires appeared greater among patients than among healthy donors. A moderate, significant TCRB CDR3 shortening appeared in type 1 diabetes across four CD4+ subsets.

Germline-derived CDR1 and CDR2 are MNHNY and SVGAGI (reference sequence). CDR3 length: 12 residues. V dropped 0 bases and J dropped 15 bases, with 12 bases sitting between them. Expressed TCRB transcripts were sequenced, since all the RNA that had been isolated was reverse transcribed. Generated by immunoSEQ multiplex PCR, the TCRdb table keeps only in-frame clones and is missing some. The sample lists around 190,000 clones, less than 15% occurring once. This clone was observed a handful of times. The antigen is not known. Heparinised blood was drawn once per donor, averaging approximately 0.12 L. Cells sorted by CD45RO/CCR7/CD25/CD127/CD95/CD27 comprised CD4+ naive, central memory, regulatory and stem cell-like memory cells.

The sequenced material came from central memory CD4+ T cells from blood. This clonotype originated in a woman aged 18-29 years in good health. V is TRBV6-6 and J is TRBJ2-1; D call uncertain. The CDR3 is CASSYSTQSGFF. The DNA for the CDR3 is TGTGCCAGCAGTTACTCGACTCAATCTGGGTTCTTC.